Sequencing of this T cell receptor (beta chain) was carried out in a study of breast tumors, draining lymph nodes, adjacent tissues. TCRdb re-called the multiplex PCR reads with MiXCR, one entry per CDR3 protein. The sample holds tens of thousands of distinct CDR3 sequences, 45% to 60% seen once. Overall study results and limits: The data were judged consistent with most tumor T cells coming from lymph node and expanding in tumor. Luminal-like breast cancer showed significantly greater tumor-nontumor repertoire similarity than basal-like breast cancer did. Data only fit, rather than demonstrated, lymph node origin of most tumor T cells.

This clonotype was picked up one time. Its antigen is unknown. The V and J ends lost 5 bases and 1 base respectively, with 11 bases between them. CDR1 and CDR2 (germline): SGHTA, FQGTGA. The CDR3 sequence is 14 residues long. The rearrangement uses TRBV7-3 and TRBJ2-5; possible D gene TRBD2, 6 bases. This receptor was taken from a female donor with breast cancer. Some clones in this sample may be carry-over from other donors' samples. Input material: breast tumor tissue. The CDR3 bases are TGTGCCAGCAGCCCTCTCGGGGGCCAAGAGACCCAGTACTTC. Translating gives CASSPLGGQETQYF. The full variable domain, with the rest looked up from reference TRBV7-3 and TRBJ2-5, is GAGVSQTPSNKVTEKGKYVELRCDPISGHTALYWYRQSLGQGPEFLIYFQGTGAADDSGLPNDRFFAVRPEGSVSTLKIQRTERGDSAVYLCASSPLGGQETQYFGPGTRLLVL.